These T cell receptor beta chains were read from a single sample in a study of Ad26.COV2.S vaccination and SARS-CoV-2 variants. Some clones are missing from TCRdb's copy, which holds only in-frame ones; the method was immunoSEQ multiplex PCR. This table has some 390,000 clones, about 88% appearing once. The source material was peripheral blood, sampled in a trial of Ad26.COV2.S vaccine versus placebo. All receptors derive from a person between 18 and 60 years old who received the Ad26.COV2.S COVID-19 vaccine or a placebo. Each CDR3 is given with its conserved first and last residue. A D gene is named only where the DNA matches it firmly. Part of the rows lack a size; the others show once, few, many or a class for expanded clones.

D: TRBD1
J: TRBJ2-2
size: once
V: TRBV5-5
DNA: TGTGCCAGCAGCCCACAGGGGGCCACCGGGGAGCTGTTTTTT
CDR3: CASSPQGATGELFF

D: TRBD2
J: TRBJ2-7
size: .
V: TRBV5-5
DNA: TGTGCCAGCAGCTTACTAGCGGATAGCTCCTACGAGCAGTACTTC
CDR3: CASSLLADSSYEQYF

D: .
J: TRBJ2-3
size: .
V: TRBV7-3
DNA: TGTGCCAGCAGCCTTTCAAAGGAGGGTACGCAGTATTTT
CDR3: CASSLSKEGTQYF

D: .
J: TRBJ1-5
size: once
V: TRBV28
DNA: TGTGCCAGCAGTTCCCCTCCCGGGGGAGGCAATCAGCCCCAGCATTTT
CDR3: CASSSPPGGGNQPQHF

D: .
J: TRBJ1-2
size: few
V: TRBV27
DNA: TGTGCCAGCAGTTTAAGGATCGACAGTTACTATGGCTACACCTTC
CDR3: CASSLRIDSYYGYTF

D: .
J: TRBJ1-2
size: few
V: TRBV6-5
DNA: TGTGCCAGCAGCCCCAGACCGTCATCGGGGTATGGCTACACCTTC
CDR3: CASSPRPSSGYGYTF

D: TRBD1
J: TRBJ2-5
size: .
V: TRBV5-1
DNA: TGCGCCAGCAGCTTGGGGACAGGGTCTGGGGAGACCCAGTACTTC
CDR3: CASSLGTGSGETQYF

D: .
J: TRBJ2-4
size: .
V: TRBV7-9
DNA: TGTGCCAGCAGCCGCGACAGGGCCAAAAACATTCAGTACTTC
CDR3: CASSRDRAKNIQYF

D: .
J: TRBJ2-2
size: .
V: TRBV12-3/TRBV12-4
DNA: TGTGCCAGCAGTTACGACTACACCGGGGAGCTGTTTTTT
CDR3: CASSYDYTGELFF

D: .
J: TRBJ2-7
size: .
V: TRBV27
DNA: TGTGCCAGCAGTACGGGACCAGGGCCCTACGAGCAGTACTTC
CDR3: CASSTGPGPYEQYF

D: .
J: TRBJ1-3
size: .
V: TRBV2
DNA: TGTGCCAGCAGTGTCACCGACTCTGGAAACACCATATATTTT
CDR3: CASSVTDSGNTIYF

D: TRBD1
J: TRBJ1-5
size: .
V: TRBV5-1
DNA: TGCGCCAGCAGCTTGGCCGCGGGACAGGGGGGCAATCAGCCCCAGCATTTT
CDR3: CASSLAAGQGGNQPQHF

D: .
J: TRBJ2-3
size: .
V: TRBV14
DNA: TGTGCCAGCAGCCTGACTGGTTTACACACAGATACGCAGTATTTT
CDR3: CASSLTGLHTDTQYF

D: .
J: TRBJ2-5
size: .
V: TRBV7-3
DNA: TGTGCCAGCAGCCAGGGGCCCAGGGAGACCCAGTACTTC
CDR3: CASSQGPRETQYF

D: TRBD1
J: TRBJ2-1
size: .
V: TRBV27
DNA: TGTGCCAGCAGACACAGGGACAGGGGGCCCAATGAGCAGTTCTTC
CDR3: CASRHRDRGPNEQFF

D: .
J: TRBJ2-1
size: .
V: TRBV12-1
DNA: TGTGCCAGCAGCGTCGCAGGCGGGCAATCCTACAATGAGCAGTTCTTC
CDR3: CASSVAGGQSYNEQFF

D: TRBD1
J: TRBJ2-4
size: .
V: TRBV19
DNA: TGTGCCAGTAGTATATCGGACAGGGGGCTCGAAAACATTCAGTACTTC
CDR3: CASSISDRGLENIQYF

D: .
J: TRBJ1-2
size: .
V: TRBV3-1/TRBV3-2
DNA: TGTGCCAGCAGTCGCGCAGGGGCAGGGGGCTACACCTTC
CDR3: CASSRAGAGGYTF

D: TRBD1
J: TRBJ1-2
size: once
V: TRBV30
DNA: TGTGCCTGGAGTCCCGGGACAGGGCTTCGTTTGGGTAACTATGGCTACACCTTC
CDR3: CAWSPGTGLRLGNYGYTF

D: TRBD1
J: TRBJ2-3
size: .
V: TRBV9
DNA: TGTGCCAGCAGCGTCGGGACAGTGACTAGCACAGATACGCAGTATTTT
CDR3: CASSVGTVTSTDTQYF

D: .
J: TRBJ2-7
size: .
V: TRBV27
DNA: TGTGCCAGCAGCCGGACTACGTCCTACGAGCAGTACTTC
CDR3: CASSRTTSYEQYF

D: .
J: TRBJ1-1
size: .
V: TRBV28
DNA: TGTGCCACCCAGAACACTGAAGCTTTCTTT
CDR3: CATQNTEAFF

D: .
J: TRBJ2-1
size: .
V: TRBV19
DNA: TGTGCCAGTAGTATCGCTGGGGTCGGGTACAATGAGCAGTTCTTC
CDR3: CASSIAGVGYNEQFF

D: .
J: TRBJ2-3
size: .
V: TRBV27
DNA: TGTGCCAGCAGTTTGGCAGATACGCAGTATTTT
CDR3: CASSLADTQYF

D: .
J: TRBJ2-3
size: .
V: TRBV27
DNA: TGTGCCAGCAGTCACTCTCTCACAGATACGCAGTATTTT
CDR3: CASSHSLTDTQYF

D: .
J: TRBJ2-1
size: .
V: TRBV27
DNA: TGTGCCAGCAGTTTTTTGCCAGGGTCCCTAAATGAGCAGTTCTTC
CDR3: CASSFLPGSLNEQFF

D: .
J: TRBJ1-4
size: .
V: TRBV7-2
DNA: TGTGCCAGCAGCTTAAGAGGGGGGGACGAAAAACTGTTTTTT
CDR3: CASSLRGGDEKLFF

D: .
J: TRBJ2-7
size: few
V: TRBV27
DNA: TGTGCCAGCACCGCGGACAGCCTTTCCTACGAGCAGTACTTC
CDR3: CASTADSLSYEQYF

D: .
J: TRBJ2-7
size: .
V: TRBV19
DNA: TGTGCCACCCGGGACGTCAATACCTACGAGCAGTACTTC
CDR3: CATRDVNTYEQYF

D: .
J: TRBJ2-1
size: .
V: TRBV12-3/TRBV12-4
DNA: TGTGCCAGCAGTTTGTCTACTTACAATGAGCAGTTCTTC
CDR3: CASSLSTYNEQFF

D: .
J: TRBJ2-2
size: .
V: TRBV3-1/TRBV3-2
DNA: TGTGCCAGCAGCCAAGTGGGGACCGGGGAGCTGTTTTTT
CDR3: CASSQVGTGELFF

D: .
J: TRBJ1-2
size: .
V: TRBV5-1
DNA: TGCGCCAGCAGCTTTCTGAGTTTTAACTATGGCTACACCTTC
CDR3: CASSFLSFNYGYTF

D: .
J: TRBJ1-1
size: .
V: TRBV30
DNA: TGTGCCTGGACCTGGAACACTGAAGCTTTCTTT
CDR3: CAWTWNTEAFF

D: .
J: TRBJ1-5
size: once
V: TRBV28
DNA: TGTGCCAGCAGGCCTGGGGGCGGGGACAAACTAAGCAATCAGCCCCAGCATTTT
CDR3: CASRPGGGDKLSNQPQHF

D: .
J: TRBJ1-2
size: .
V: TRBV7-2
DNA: TGTGCCAGCAGTCGAATAACAGATAACTATGGCTACACCTTC
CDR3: CASSRITDNYGYTF

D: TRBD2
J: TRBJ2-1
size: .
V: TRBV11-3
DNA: TGTGCCAGCAGCTTAGCCAGCGGGAGCTACAATGAGCAGTTCTTC
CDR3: CASSLASGSYNEQFF

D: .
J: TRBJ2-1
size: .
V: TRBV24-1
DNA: TGTGCCACCGCGACCAATATTTACAATGAGCAGTTCTTC
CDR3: CATATNIYNEQFF

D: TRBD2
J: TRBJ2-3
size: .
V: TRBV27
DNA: TGTGCCAGCAGTTTAATTCGACTAGCGGGAGGCGGCACAGATACGCAGTATTTT
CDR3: CASSLIRLAGGGTDTQYF

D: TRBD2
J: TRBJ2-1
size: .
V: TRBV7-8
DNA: TGTGCCAGCAGTAAGCGGGGCGGGAGGGCCTACAATGAGCAGTTCTTC
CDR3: CASSKRGGRAYNEQFF

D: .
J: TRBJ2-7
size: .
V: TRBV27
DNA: TGTGCCAGCAGTCGAGGTTTGGTCTACGAGCAGTACTTC
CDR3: CASSRGLVYEQYF

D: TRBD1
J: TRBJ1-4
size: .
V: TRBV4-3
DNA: TGCGCCAGCAGCCCGACAGGGACCTCAACTAATGAAAAACTGTTTTTT
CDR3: CASSPTGTSTNEKLFF

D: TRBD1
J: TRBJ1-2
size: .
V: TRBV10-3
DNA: TGTGCCATCAGTGATGGCACAGGGGGTCTCTATGGCTACACCTTC
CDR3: CAISDGTGGLYGYTF

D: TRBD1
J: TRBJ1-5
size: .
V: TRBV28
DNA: TGTGCCAGCAGTGTACGGGACAGGGGAAGGCAGCCCCAGCATTTT
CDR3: CASSVRDRGRQPQHF

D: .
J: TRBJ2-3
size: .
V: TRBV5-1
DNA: TGCGCCAGCAGCTTTTCGGGAGAAATAGATACGCAGTATTTT
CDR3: CASSFSGEIDTQYF

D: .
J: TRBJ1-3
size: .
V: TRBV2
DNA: TGTGCCAGCAGTGATGGGGCCGGAAACACCATATATTTT
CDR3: CASSDGAGNTIYF

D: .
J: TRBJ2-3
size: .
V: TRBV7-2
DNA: TGTGCCAGCAGCCCTCCAGGGGTTACAGATACGCAGTATTTT
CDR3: CASSPPGVTDTQYF

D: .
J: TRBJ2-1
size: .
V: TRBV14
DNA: TGTGCCAGCAGCCCCTTGAGGGGGGCTAGCAATGAGCAGTTCTTC
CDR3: CASSPLRGASNEQFF

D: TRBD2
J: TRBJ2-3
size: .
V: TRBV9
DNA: TGTGCCAGCAGCAGAAGCGGGAGGGCCGGAGATACGCAGTATTTT
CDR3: CASSRSGRAGDTQYF

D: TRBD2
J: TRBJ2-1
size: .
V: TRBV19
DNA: TGTGCCAGTAGTAGGGCGGGAGGTCGGAATGAGCAGTTCTTC
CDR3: CASSRAGGRNEQFF

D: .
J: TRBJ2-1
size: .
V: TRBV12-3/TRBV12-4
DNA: TGTGCCAGCAGTTTAGGTGTTGGCAATGAGCAGTTCTTC
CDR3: CASSLGVGNEQFF

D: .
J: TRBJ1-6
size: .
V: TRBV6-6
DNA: TGTGCCAGCAATAGCAGGGAGGGGAGTTCACCCCTCCACTTT
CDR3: CASNSREGSSPLHF

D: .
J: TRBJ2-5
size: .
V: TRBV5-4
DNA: TGTGCCAGCAGCTTGCCCGCGCGCCAAGAGACCCAGTACTTC
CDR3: CASSLPARQETQYF

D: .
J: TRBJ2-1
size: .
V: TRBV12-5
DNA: TGTGCTAGTGCTCCCTCTAGCTTCTCCTACAATGAGCAGTTCTTC
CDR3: CASAPSSFSYNEQFF

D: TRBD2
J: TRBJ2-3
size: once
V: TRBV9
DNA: TGTGCCAGCAGCGTAATAGGACTAGCGACAGATACGCAGTATTTT
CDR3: CASSVIGLATDTQYF

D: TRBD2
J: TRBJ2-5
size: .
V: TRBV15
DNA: TGTGCCACCAGCAGAGAATCGGGGGGTAAAGGCCGAGAGACCCAGTACTTC
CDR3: CATSRESGGKGRETQYF